This T cell receptor (beta chain) was profiled in a study of shared clonotypes between healthy human individuals. The length of the CDR3 is 16 residues. Between the trimmed V and J ends, which lost 7 bases and 0 bases, there was a span of 15 bases. CDR1 is LNHDA and CDR2 is SQIVND in the germline V gene (reference sequence). Healthy adults negative for HIV, lacking recent acute infections or vaccinations, served as donors. Deep-level settings were used for running the assay. TCRdb's table, derived via immunoSEQ multiplex PCR, lists solely in-frame clones and lacks some. Of roughly 500,000 clones listed, less than 85% are singletons.

The rearrangement links TRBV19 to TRBJ1-4; weak D call: TRBD1 (5 bases). Sequenced material: PBMCs. This clonotype was sampled from a woman between 40 and 50 years old in good health. Some clones in this sample may be carry-over from other donors' samples. The CDR3 DNA follows: TGTGCCAGTACCTCACCCAGGGAGGCAACTAATGAAAAACTGTTTTTT. Translated: CASTSPREATNEKLFF.